This section outlines one TCR beta chain sequence together with its context. Its antigen is still unknown. Described time point: week 35, safety follow-up. In the vaccine, a single dose held 300 ug of the mutant IDH1 20-mer peptide, along with topical imiquimod. Patients had eight vaccinations, in weeks 1, 3, 5, 7, 11, 15, 19 and 23. Produced via immunoSEQ multiplex PCR; TCRdb's table is partial and in-frame only. Of tens of thousands of clones detected, over 65% appear once; the ten largest clones hold 10% to 15%. The data derive from a study of a mutant IDH1 vaccine in newly diagnosed glioma. Study details: Visits V12 and V13 fell at weeks 35 and 47, respectively.

The V and J ends lost 4 bases and 5 bases, in that order; junction bases with no gene match: 4. The CDR3 is 14 residues long. Germline CDR1 is SGHNT and CDR2 is YYREEE (reference sequence). Here the sequenced sample was PBMCs, taken from a glioma patient whose treatment included an IDH1 peptide vaccine. The clonotype comes from a man in his forties with glioma. This sequence joins TRBV5-4 and TRBJ1-5, with 9 bases lining up with TRBD1. CDR3 nucleotides: TGTGCCAGCAGCCAGGACAGGGGCGATCAGCCCCAGCATTTT. Translating it yields CASSQDRGDQPQHF. The whole variable domain, remainder taken from reference TRBV5-4 and TRBJ1-5, is ETGVTQSPTHLIKTRGQQVTLRCSSQSGHNTVSWYQQALGQGPQFIFQYYREEENGRGNFPPRFSGLQFPNYSSELNVNALELDDSALYLCASSQDRGDQPQHFGDGTRLSIL.